This passage covers 8 T cell receptor beta chains from one sample sequenced in a study of cytomegalovirus exposure and HLA in healthy donors. Primers for the PCR totalled 60 Vbeta and 13 Jbeta. The table came from immunoSEQ multiplex PCR; TCRdb's copy has only in-frame clones and leaves some out. Of under 200,000 clones listed, about 81% are singletons. The specimen sequenced was PBMCs. Receptors originate from a girl under 10 years old in good health and CMV-seropositive.

J is TRBJ2-3 and V is TRBV5-1; 10 bases are shared with TRBD2. The germline V gene encodes CDR1 SGHRS and CDR2 YFSETQ. This CDR3 comprises 14 residues. V dropped 5 bases and J dropped 2; count of bases not matched to a gene: 2. As DNA, the CDR3 is TGCGCCAGCAGTACTAGCGGGACCACAGATACGCAGTATTTT. Translating it yields CASSTSGTTDTQYF.

This rearrangement joins TRBV20-1 to TRBJ2-1; a possible D gene is TRBD2 (6 bases). The germline V and J ends were trimmed by 6 bases and 6 bases, with 9 bases remaining between them. The germline CDR1 and CDR2 sequences are DFQATT and SNEGSKA (reference sequence). The CDR3 is 11 amino acids. The CDR3 DNA is TGCAGTGCCAGACTAGTCAATGAGCAGTTCTTC. Translation: CSARLVNEQFF.

The chain couples TRBV9 to TRBJ2-5; 10 positions agree with TRBD2. Trimming at V came to 0 bases and at J to 4 bases, leaving 3 bases not matched to a gene. The CDR3 has 15 residues. Germline V lookup: CDR1 SGDLS, CDR2 YYNGEE. CDR3 residues: CASSVASGSRETQYF. DNA of the CDR3: TGTGCCAGCAGCGTAGCTAGCGGGAGCCGAGAGACCCAGTACTTC.

The chain employs TRBV7-9 and TRBJ1-2; TRBD1 might be the D (5 bases). V was pared by 7 bases and J by 6 bases, with 24 bases between. The CDR3 contains 16 residues. Germline V lookup: CDR1 SEHNR, CDR2 FQNEAQ (reference sequence). DNA for the CDR3: TGTGCCAGCACCCCTTGGAAGGGGAGAGGGGAGGATGGCTACACCTTC. Its protein product is CASTPWKGRGEDGYTF.

Only one count was recorded for this clone. The rearrangement joins TRBV10-2 to TRBJ2-5, with 10 nucleotides matching TRBD1. There are 13 residues in the CDR3. With 6 bases clipped from V and 2 bases from J, the junction kept 0 bases outside the gene matches. Germline V gene data show CDR1 as WSHSY and CDR2 as SAAADI. CDR3 in amino acids: CASRDRGQETQYF. DNA of the CDR3: TGCGCCAGCAGGGACAGGGGGCAAGAGACCCAGTACTTC.

This CDR3 reads CASSRYRGASEAFF. CDR3 nucleotide sequence: TGTGCCAGCAGCCGTTACAGGGGAGCTTCTGAAGCTTTCTTT. This chain uses TRBV28 with TRBJ1-1, with 7 bases that match TRBD1. The CDR3 extends over 14 amino acids. V dropped 6 bases and J dropped 6; count of bases not matched to a gene: 10. The germline CDR1 and CDR2 sequences are MDHEN and SYDVKM.

The rearrangement links TRBV7-8 to TRBJ1-3; D uncertain. In germline, CDR1 is SGHVS, CDR2 FQNEAQ. The CDR3 has 13 residues. Trimming removed 7 bases at V and 5 bases at J, with 12 bases between. CDR3 bases: TGTGCCAGCAAGGGAGAAGGTAGAAACACCATATATTTT. Amino acids: CASKGEGRNTIYF.

This sequence joins TRBV30 and TRBJ2-3; 7 bases are shared with TRBD1. The V gene's germline CDR1 is GTSNPN and CDR2 SVGIG (reference sequence). CDR3 length: 17 amino acids. J lost 3 bases, V lost 5 bases, and 17 bases had no gene match. This CDR3 is CAWDPQTVGGATDTQYF. DNA for the CDR3: TGTGCCTGGGACCCCCAGACGGTAGGGGGCGCAACAGATACGCAGTATTTT.